This T cell receptor beta chain appears in the sequencing data of a study of control samples from healthy donors and cancer patients. The protocol was immunoSEQ multiplex PCR, while the TCRdb copy is restricted to in-frame clones and leaves out a portion. The sample consists of 70,000 to 80,000 clones, about 90% of them appearing once. The CDR3 covers 14 residues. The V gene end was trimmed by 9 bases and the J gene end by 7 bases; junction bases not matched to a gene: 9. The germline V gene encodes CDR1 LNHDA and CDR2 SQIVND (reference sequence). The receptor was isolated from a woman between 45 and 60 years old in good health. The sequencing input was blood. The J gene is TRBJ1-5, the V gene TRBV19, with TRBD1 matching over 10 bases. The CDR3 region has the DNA TGTGCCAGCAGCGGGACAGGGGTACGGCAGCCCCAGCATTTT. Protein sequence: CASSGTGVRQPQHF.